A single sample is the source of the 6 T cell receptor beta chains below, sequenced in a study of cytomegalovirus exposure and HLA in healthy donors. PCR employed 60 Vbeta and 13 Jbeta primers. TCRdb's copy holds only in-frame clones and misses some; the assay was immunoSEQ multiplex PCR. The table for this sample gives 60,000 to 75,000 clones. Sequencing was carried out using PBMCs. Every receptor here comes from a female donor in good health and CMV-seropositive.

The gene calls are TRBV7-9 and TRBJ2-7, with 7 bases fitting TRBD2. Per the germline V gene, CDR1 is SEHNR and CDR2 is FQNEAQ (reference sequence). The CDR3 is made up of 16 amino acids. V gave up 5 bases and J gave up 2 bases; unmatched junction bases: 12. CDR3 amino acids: CASSPPTTSRTYEQYF. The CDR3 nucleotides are TGTGCCAGCAGCCCACCCACGACTAGCAGAACCTACGAGCAGTACTTC.

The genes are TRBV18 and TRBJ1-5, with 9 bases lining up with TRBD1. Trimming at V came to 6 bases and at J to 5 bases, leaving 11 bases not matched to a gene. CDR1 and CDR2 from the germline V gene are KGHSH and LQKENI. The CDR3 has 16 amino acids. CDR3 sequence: CASSSRQGVPDQPQHF. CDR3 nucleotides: TGTGCCAGCTCGTCACGACAGGGGGTTCCAGATCAGCCCCAGCATTTT.

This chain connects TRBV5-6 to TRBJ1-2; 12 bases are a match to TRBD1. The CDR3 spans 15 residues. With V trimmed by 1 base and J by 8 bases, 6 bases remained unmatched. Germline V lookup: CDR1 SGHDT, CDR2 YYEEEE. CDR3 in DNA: TGTGCCAGCAGCTTGAGAGGGACAGGGGGCTACGGCTACACCTTC. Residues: CASSLRGTGGYGYTF.

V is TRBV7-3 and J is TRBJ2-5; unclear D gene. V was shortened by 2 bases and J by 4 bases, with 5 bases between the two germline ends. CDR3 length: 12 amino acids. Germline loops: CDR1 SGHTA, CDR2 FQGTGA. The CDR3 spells CASSLSGETQYF. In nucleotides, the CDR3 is TGTGCCAGCAGCTTATCCGGAGAGACCCAGTACTTC.

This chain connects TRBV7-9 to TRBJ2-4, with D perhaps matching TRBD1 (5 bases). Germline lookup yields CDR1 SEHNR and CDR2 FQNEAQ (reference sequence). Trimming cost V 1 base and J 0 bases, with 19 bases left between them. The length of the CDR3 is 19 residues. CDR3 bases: TGTGCCAGCAGCTTAGTCGCGGCAGGGAAATACCTAGCCAAAAACATTCAGTACTTC. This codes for CASSLVAAGKYLAKNIQYF.

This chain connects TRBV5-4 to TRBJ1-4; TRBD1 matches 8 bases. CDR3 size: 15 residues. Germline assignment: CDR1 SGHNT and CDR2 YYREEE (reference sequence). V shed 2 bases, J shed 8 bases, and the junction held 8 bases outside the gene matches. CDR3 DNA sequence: TGTGCCAGCAGCTTCGGACAGGGTATTAGGGAAAAACTGTTTTTT. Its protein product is CASSFGQGIREKLFF.